Sequencing of this TCR beta chain was carried out in a study of T cell changes during pregnancy in multiple sclerosis. Germline CDR1 is SGDLS and CDR2 is YYNGEE. This CDR3 contains 18 residues. Trimming took 0 bases from V and 4 from J; bases not matched to a gene: 7. The assay was immunoSEQ multiplex PCR, and TCRdb's table has in-frame clones only and misses some. The sample comprises some 100,000 clones, about nine tenths of which are singletons, and about 2% rests with the top ten. The V gene is TRBV9, the J gene TRBJ2-3, with TRBD2 identical over 14 bases. The origin of this receptor is a female donor with multiple sclerosis, enrolled in a pregnancy study. Here the sequenced sample was peripheral blood, taken after pregnancy. The CDR3: CASSVAPGLAGGPDTQYF. CDR3 nucleotides: TGTGCCAGCAGCGTAGCTCCCGGACTAGCGGGAGGACCAGATACGCAGTATTTT.